A selection of T cell receptor beta chains follows, all from one sample in a study of T-cell memory formation after mild COVID-19. Each CDR3 protein gets one entry after TCRdb re-called the 5' RACE reads with MiXCR. The profile shows approximately 400,000 distinct CDR3 sequences, under 20% of them singletons. The sample comprised PBMCs or a T cell subset sorted from them (not recorded which). The source is a man aged 18 to 29 who had mild COVID-19 (a few samples of this study predate the infection). Cell type and time point are not known. CDR3s include the opening cysteine and the closing phenylalanine or tryptophan. A D gene is named only where the DNA matches it firmly. Expanded clones are given a class, and other clones once, few, many or no size at all.

NA,TRBJ1-1,TRBV4-1,NA,TGCGCCAGCAGCCACGTCCAGAGGTACGGGAACACTGAAGCTTTCTTT,CASSHVQRYGNTEAFF
NA,TRBJ1-4,TRBV4-1,NA,TGCGCCAGCAGCCACCCGCTCGGCGGGCTTCTTGGACTGTTTTTT,CASSHPLGGLLGLFF
NA,TRBJ1-6,TRBV7-2,NA,TGTGCCAGCAGCGCCGATGGGGGGGTAAATTCACCCCTCCACTTT,CASSADGGVNSPLHF
few,TRBJ2-7,TRBV7-2,TRBD1,TGTGCCAGCAGCTCCCAACCGGGACAGAATTACGAGCAGTACTTC,CASSSQPGQNYEQYF
few,TRBJ2-7,TRBV10-2,NA,TGCGCCAGCTTACAGGGCGAGCAGTACTTC,CASLQGEQYF
NA,TRBJ2-1,TRBV18,NA,TGTGCCAGCTCACCACGGGGGAACTCCTACAATGAGCAGTTCTTC,CASSPRGNSYNEQFF
NA,TRBJ2-7,TRBV4-2,TRBD1,TGTGCCAGCAGCCAATCCCGGGACAGGGGTGTCGAGCAGTACTTC,CASSQSRDRGVEQYF
few,TRBJ1-3,TRBV6-5,NA,TGTGCCAGCAGTTTGAGGGACACCTACCGAAGCTCTGGAAACACCATATATTTT,CASSLRDTYRSSGNTIYF
NA,TRBJ2-3,TRBV19,TRBD1,TGTGCCAGTAGTATGAGGGGACAGGGCGCAGATACGCAGTATTTT,CASSMRGQGADTQYF
NA,TRBJ2-1,TRBV12-3/TRBV12-4,TRBD1,TGTGCCAGCAGTTTCGTCAGGGGGTCCTACAATGAGCAGTTCTTC,CASSFVRGSYNEQFF
NA,TRBJ2-2,TRBV24-1,NA,TGTGCCACCAGTGATTGGAAGGAGACCGGGGAGCTGTTTTTT,CATSDWKETGELFF
few,TRBJ2-2,TRBV11-2,TRBD2,TGTGCCAGCAGAAAGTGGGGGACTATAGGAACCGGGGAGCTGTTTTTT,CASRKWGTIGTGELFF
NA,TRBJ2-7,TRBV5-1,NA,TGCGCCAGCAGCTTGGTCCAGTACGAGCAGTACTTC,CASSLVQYEQYF
few,TRBJ2-2,TRBV7-2,TRBD2,TGTGCCAGCAGCAGATTCCGGGGGGGTAACACCGGGGAGCTGTTTTTT,CASSRFRGGNTGELFF
NA,TRBJ2-1,TRBV7-6,NA,TGTGCCAGCAGCTTAGAGGGGACACTTATCTACAATGAGCAGTTCTTC,CASSLEGTLIYNEQFF
many,TRBJ2-5,TRBV5-1,NA,TGTGCCAGCAGCCGACAGCAAGAGACCCAGTACTTC,CASSRQQETQYF
few,TRBJ2-5,TRBV7-2,NA,TGTGCCAGCAGCTTAGCTAGCGCTCAAGAGACCCAGTACTTC,CASSLASAQETQYF
many,TRBJ2-3,TRBV6-5,NA,TGTGCCAGCAGTTACTCTCGGGGGCTGGCAGATACGCAGTATTTT,CASSYSRGLADTQYF
NA,TRBJ2-3,TRBV15,NA,TGTGCCACCAGCAGAGATTCTACTGGGTACACAGATACGCAGTATTTT,CATSRDSTGYTDTQYF
NA,TRBJ2-7,TRBV14,NA,TGTGCCAGCAGCCAAGGGGCCCTGCCAGGTAAAGAGCAGTACTTC,CASSQGALPGKEQYF
many,TRBJ2-2,TRBV5-1,TRBD1,TGCGCCAGCAGCCTGATGACAGGGCACACCGGGGAGCTGTTTTTT,CASSLMTGHTGELFF
NA,TRBJ1-2,TRBV7-9,TRBD1,TGTGCCAGCAGCTTAGAGGGCAGGGGGCGCGGCTACACCTTC,CASSLEGRGRGYTF
NA,TRBJ1-2,TRBV5-1,NA,TGCGCCAGCAGCCCGATCTTGGGGACGAATGGCTACACCTTC,CASSPILGTNGYTF
NA,TRBJ2-1,TRBV5-5,TRBD2,TGTGCCAGCAGCTTGAATGTCGGGACTAGTGTGTTCTTC,CASSLNVGTSVFF
few,TRBJ2-5,TRBV27,TRBD1,TGTGCCAGCAGTTTATGGGACAGGGAGACCCAGTACTTC,CASSLWDRETQYF
NA,TRBJ1-4,TRBV4-1,TRBD1,TGCGCCAGCAGCCGAGGGACAGGGGATGAAAAACTGTTTTTT,CASSRGTGDEKLFF
few,TRBJ1-5,TRBV12-3/TRBV12-4,NA,TGTGCCAGCAGCCCCAACCGATCCGGGATCGGTCAGCCCCAGCATTTT,CASSPNRSGIGQPQHF
NA,TRBJ2-1,TRBV5-1,NA,TGCGCCAGCAGCTTGAGTGGGTTCAGCGCCTACAATGAGCAGTTCTTC,CASSLSGFSAYNEQFF
many,TRBJ1-4,TRBV5-1,TRBD1,TGCGCCAGCAGCTTGGGACAGGGGAGCAATGAAAAACTGTTTTTT,CASSLGQGSNEKLFF
NA,TRBJ1-1,TRBV4-1,NA,TGCGCCAGCAGCACGCGTATAGACACTGAAGCTTTCTTT,CASSTRIDTEAFF
NA,TRBJ2-2,TRBV6-5,NA,TGTGCCAGCAGTTACTCGATAGTACCGGACAGTAACACCGGGGAGCTGTTTTTT,CASSYSIVPDSNTGELFF
few,TRBJ1-1,TRBV11-2,NA,TGTGCCAGCAGGAATGGAGTGAACACTGAAGCTTTCTTT,CASRNGVNTEAFF